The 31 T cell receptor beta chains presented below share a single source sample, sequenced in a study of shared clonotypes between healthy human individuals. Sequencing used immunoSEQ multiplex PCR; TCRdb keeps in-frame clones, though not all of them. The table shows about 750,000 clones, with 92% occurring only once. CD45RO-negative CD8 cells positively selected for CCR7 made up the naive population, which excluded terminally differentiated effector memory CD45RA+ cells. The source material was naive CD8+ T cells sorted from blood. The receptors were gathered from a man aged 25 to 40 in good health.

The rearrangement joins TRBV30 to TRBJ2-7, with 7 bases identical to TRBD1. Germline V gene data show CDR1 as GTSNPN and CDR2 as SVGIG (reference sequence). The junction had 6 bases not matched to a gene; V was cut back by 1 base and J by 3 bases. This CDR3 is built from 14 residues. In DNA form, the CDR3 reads TGTGCCTGGAGTGCACTGGGACAGTTCTACGAGCAGTACTTC. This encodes CAWSALGQFYEQYF.

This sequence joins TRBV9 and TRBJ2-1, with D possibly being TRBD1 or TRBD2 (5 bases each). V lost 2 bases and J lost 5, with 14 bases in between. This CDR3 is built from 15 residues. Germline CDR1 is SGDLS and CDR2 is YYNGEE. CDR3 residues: CASSVWGSRDNEQFF. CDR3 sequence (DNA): TGTGCCAGCAGCGTGTGGGGGTCGCGGGACAATGAGCAGTTCTTC.

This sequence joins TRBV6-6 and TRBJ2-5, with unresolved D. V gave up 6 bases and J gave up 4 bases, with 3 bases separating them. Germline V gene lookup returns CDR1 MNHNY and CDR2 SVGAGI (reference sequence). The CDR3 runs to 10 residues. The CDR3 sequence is CASRGETQYF. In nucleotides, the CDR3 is TGTGCCAGCAGGGGAGAGACCCAGTACTTC.

For the CDR3, the DNA is TGTGCCAGCAGTGAGCAAGGGGTAGGTTATCAGCCCCAGCATTTT. Its translation is CASSEQGVGYQPQHF. The chain recombines TRBV2 with TRBJ1-5, with D perhaps matching TRBD1 (5 bases). CDR1 is SNHLY and CDR2 is FYNNEI in the germline V gene. V gave up 3 bases and J gave up 5 bases, with 14 bases separating them. The CDR3 loop spans 15 amino acids.

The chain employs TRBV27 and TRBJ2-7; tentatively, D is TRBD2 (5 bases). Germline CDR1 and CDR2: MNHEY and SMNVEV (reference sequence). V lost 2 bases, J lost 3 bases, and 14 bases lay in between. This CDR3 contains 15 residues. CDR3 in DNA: TGTGCCAGCAGTTTAAGCGGAATGCGTTTCTACGAGCAGTACTTC. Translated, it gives CASSLSGMRFYEQYF.

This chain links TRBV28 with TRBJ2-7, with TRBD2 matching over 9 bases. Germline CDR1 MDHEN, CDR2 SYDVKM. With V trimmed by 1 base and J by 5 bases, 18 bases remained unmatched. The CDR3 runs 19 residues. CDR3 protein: CASSLSYSIAGVSRDEQYF. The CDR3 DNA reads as TGTGCCAGCAGTTTATCCTATTCTATAGCGGGAGTCTCGCGCGACGAGCAGTACTTC.

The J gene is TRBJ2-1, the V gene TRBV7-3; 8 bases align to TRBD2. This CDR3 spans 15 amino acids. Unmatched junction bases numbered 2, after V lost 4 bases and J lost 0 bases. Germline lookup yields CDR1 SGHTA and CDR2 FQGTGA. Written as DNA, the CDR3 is TGTGCCAGCAGCTCTAGCGGGTTCTCCTACAATGAGCAGTTCTTC. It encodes CASSSSGFSYNEQFF.

In DNA form, the CDR3 reads TGTGCCACCCGGGACGGGGTAGGGATCTATGGCTACACCTTC. Amino acids: CATRDGVGIYGYTF. The chain employs TRBV6-1 and TRBJ1-2; maybe TRBD1 (5 bases). With 10 bases removed from V and 4 bases from J, the gap between germline ends came to 19 bases. The length of the CDR3 is 14 residues. Germline V gene lookup returns CDR1 MNHNS and CDR2 SASEGT.

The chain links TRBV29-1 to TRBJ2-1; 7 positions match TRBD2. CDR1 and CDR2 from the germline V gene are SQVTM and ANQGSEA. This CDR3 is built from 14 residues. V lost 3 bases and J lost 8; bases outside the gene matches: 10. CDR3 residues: CSVESGMSGDEQFF. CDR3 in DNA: TGCAGCGTTGAGAGCGGGATGAGCGGGGATGAGCAGTTCTTC.

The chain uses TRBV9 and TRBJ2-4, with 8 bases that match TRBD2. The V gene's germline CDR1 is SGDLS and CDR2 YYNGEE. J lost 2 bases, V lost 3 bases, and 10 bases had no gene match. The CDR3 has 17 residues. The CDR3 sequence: CASSDNPGLGPKNIQYF. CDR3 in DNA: TGTGCCAGCAGCGATAATCCGGGACTAGGACCCAAAAACATTCAGTACTTC. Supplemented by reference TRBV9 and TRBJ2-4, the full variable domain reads DSGVTQTPKHLITATGQRVTLRCSPRSGDLSVYWYQQSLDQGLQFLIQYYNGEERAKGNILERFSAQQFPDLHSELNLSSLELGDSALYFCASSDNPGLGPKNIQYFGAGTRLSVL.

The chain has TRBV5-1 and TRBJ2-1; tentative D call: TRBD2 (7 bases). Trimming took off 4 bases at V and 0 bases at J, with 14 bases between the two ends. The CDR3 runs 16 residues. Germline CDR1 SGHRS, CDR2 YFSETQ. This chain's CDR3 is CASSGEGVLSYNEQFF. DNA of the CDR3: TGCGCCAGCAGCGGGGAGGGGGTCCTCTCCTACAATGAGCAGTTCTTC.

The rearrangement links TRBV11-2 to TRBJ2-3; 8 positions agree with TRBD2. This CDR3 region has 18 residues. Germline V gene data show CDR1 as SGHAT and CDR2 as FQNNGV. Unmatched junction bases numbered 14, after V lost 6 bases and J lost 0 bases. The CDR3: CASSWGVAGRASTDTQYF. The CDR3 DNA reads TGTGCCAGCAGTTGGGGGGTAGCGGGACGGGCTAGCACAGATACGCAGTATTTT. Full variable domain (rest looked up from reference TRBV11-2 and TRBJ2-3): EAGVAQSPRYKIIEKRQSVAFWCNPISGHATLYWYQQILGQGPKLLIQFQNNGVVDDSQLPKDRFSAERLKGVDSTLKIQPAKLEDSAVYLCASSWGVAGRASTDTQYFGPGTRLTVL.

The DNA of the CDR3 is TGTGCCAGCAGCTTTCATCAGGGGGACGATGACACTGAAGCTTTCTTT. This gives the protein CASSFHQGDDDTEAFF. This chain connects TRBV7-9 to TRBJ1-1; TRBD1 matches at 7 bases. The CDR3 consists of 16 residues. V was clipped by 3 bases and J by 3 bases; unmatched bases: 10. Germline V gene sequence: CDR1 SEHNR, CDR2 FQNEAQ (reference sequence).

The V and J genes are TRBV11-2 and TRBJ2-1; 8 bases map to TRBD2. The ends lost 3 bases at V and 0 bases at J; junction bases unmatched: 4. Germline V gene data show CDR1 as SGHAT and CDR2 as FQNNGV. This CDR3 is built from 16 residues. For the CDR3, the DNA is TGTGCCAGCAGCTTTAGGAGCGGGAGCTCCTACAATGAGCAGTTCTTC. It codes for CASSFRSGSSYNEQFF.

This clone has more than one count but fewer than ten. CDR3 protein: CASRSFPGTEAFF. The CDR3 bases are TGCGCCAGCAGATCCTTTCCGGGGACTGAAGCTTTCTTT. The chain has TRBV5-1 and TRBJ1-1; D not resolved. Trimming removed 5 bases at V and 5 bases at J, with 13 bases between. The CDR3 totals 13 residues. From germline, CDR1 is SGHRS and CDR2 YFSETQ.

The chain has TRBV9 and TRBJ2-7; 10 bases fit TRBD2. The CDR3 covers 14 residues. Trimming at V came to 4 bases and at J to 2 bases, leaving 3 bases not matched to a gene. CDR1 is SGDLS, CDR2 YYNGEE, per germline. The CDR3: CASSLAGVPYEQYF. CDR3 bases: TGTGCCAGCAGCCTAGCGGGAGTACCCTACGAGCAGTACTTC. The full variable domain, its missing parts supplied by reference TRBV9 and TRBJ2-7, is DSGVTQTPKHLITATGQRVTLRCSPRSGDLSVYWYQQSLDQGLQFLIQYYNGEERAKGNILERFSAQQFPDLHSELNLSSLELGDSALYFCASSLAGVPYEQYFGPGTRLTVT.

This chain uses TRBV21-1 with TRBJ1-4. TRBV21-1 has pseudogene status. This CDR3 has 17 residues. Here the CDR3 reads CASSKNHLLPINEKLFF. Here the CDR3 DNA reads TGTGCCAGCAGCAAAAACCATCTTTTACCGATTAATGAAAAACTGTTTTTT.

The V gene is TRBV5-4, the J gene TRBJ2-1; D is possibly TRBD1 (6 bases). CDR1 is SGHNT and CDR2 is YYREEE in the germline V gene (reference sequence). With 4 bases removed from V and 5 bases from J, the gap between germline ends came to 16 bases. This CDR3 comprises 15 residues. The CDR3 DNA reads TGTGCCAGCAGCCCCAGCGGAAAGGGGGACAATGAGCAGTTCTTC. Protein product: CASSPSGKGDNEQFF. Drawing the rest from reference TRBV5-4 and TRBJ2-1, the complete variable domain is ETGVTQSPTHLIKTRGQQVTLRCSSQSGHNTVSWYQQALGQGPQFIFQYYREEENGRGNFPPRFSGLQFPNYSSELNVNALELDDSALYLCASSPSGKGDNEQFFGPGTRLTVL.

The CDR3 is CASSSRVGETQYF. The DNA for the CDR3 is TGTGCCAGCAGCTCAAGGGTAGGGGAGACCCAGTACTTC. The chain employs TRBV11-2 and TRBJ2-5; D unresolved. This CDR3 has 13 amino acids. Germline V gene data show CDR1 as SGHAT and CDR2 as FQNNGV. V was cut by 4 bases and J by 5 bases, with 11 bases left in between.

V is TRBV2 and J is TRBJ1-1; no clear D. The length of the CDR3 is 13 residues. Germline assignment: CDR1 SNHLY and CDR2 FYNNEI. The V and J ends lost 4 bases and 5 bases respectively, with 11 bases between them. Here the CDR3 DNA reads TGTGCCAGCAGTGCGAACAGCCTAACTGAAGCTTTCTTT. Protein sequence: CASSANSLTEAFF.

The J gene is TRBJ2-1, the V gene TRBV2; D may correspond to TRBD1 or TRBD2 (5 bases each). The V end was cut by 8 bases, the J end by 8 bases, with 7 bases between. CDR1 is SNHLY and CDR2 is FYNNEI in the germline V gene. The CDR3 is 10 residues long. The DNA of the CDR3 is TGTGCCAGCTTGGGGGATGAGCAGTTCTTC. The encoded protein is CASLGDEQFF.

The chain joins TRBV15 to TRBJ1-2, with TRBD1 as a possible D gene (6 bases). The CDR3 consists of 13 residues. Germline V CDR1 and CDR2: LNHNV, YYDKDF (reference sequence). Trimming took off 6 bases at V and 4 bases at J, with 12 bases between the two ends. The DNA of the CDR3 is TGTGCCACCAGTACGGACAGCCCCTATGGCTACACCTTC. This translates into CATSTDSPYGYTF.

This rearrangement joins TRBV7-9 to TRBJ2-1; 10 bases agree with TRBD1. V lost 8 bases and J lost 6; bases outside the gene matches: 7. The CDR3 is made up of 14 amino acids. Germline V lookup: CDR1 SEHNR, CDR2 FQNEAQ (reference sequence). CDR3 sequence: CASDRQGAVNEQFF. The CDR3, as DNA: TGTGCCAGCGACCGACAGGGGGCGGTCAATGAGCAGTTCTTC.

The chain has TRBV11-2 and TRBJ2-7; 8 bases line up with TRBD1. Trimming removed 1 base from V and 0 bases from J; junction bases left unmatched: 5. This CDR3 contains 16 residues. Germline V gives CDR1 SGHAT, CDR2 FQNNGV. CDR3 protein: CASSLAGTGSSYEQYF. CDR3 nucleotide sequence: TGTGCCAGCAGCTTAGCCGGGACAGGAAGCTCCTACGAGCAGTACTTC.

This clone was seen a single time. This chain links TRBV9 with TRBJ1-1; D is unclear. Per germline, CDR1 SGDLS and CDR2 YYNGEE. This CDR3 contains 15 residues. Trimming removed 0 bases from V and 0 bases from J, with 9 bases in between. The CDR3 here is CASSVVFAMNTEAFF. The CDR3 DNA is TGTGCCAGCAGCGTAGTTTTCGCGATGAACACTGAAGCTTTCTTT.

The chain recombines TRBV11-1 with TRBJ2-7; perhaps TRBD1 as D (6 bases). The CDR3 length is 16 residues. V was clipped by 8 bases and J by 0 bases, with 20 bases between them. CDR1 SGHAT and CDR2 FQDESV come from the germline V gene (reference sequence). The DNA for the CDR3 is TGTGCCAGCTCGCCATCTAGGGGACAAAACTCCTACGAGCAGTACTTC. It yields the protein CASSPSRGQNSYEQYF.

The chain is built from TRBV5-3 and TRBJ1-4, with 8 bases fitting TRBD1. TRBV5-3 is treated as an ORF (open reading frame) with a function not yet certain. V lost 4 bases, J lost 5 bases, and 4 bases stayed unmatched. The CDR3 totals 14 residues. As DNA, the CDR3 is TGTGCCAGAAGCCACCGGGACAGGAATGAAAAACTGTTTTTT. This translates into CARSHRDRNEKLFF.

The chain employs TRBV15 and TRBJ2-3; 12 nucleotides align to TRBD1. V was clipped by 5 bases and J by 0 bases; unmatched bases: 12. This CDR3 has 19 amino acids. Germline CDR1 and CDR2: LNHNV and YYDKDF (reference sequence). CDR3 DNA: TGTGCCACCAGCGGACCGGGACAGGGGGCAGTTTCTAGCACAGATACGCAGTATTTT. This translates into CATSGPGQGAVSSTDTQYF.

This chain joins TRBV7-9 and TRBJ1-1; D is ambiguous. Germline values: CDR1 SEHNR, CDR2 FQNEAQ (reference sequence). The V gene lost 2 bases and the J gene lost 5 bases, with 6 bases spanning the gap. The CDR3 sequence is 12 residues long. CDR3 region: CASSLYTTEAFF. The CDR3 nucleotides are TGTGCCAGCAGCTTATATACGACTGAAGCTTTCTTT.

CDR3 in amino acids: CASSQTGDYGYTF. The DNA of the CDR3 is TGTGCCAGCAGCCAGACAGGGGACTATGGCTACACCTTC. The genes are TRBV7-6 and TRBJ1-2; TRBD1 aligns across 8 bases. V dropped 5 bases and J dropped 3; count of bases not matched to a gene: 2. This CDR3 has 13 residues. CDR1 SGHVS and CDR2 FNYEAQ come from the germline V gene. The entire variable domain, with the rest obtained from reference TRBV7-6 and TRBJ1-2, is as follows: GAGVSQSPRYKVTKRGQDVALRCDPISGHVSLYWYRQALGQGPEFLTYFNYEAQQDKSGLPNDRFSAERPEGSISTLTIQRTEQRDSAMYRCASSQTGDYGYTFGSGTRLTVV.

CDR3 region: CASSLSGRETQYF. CDR3 in DNA: TGTGCCAGCAGTCTAAGCGGACGGGAGACCCAGTACTTC. V gene TRBV6-5 combines with J gene TRBJ2-5; the D gene is possibly TRBD2 (5 bases). Germline V lookup: CDR1 MNHEY, CDR2 SVGAGI. This CDR3 is built from 13 residues. The V and J ends lost 5 bases and 5 bases respectively, with 12 bases between them.